This T cell receptor (beta chain) was captured in a study of T-cell memory formation after mild COVID-19 (dated by TCRdb to the early 2020s). Broadly, across the study: Most TCR sequence clusters were specific to one of the two donors. In a couple of donors, T-cell clones that expanded and contracted after mild COVID-19 were followed by sequencing TCRalpha and TCRbeta repertoires longitudinally. Two young, previously healthy adult volunteers, one female and one male, were included in the cohort. What the authors observed across the whole study: The study covered only a couple of mild cases, and larger cohorts including severe cases with pre-infection samples were considered necessary. Some responding clones were detected in pre-infection memory, suggesting pre-existing cross-reactive memory T cells joined the SARS-CoV-2 response. Clones that contracted from day 15 to 85 showed balanced CD4/CD8 phenotypes, whereas a second wave of clones that expanded from day 15 to 37 leaned towards CD4+. Contracting CD4+ clones turned up mainly in the CM and EM memory subsets, whereas EMRA was where CD8+ clones were enriched. The second-wave clones that peaked on day 37 were not confirmed to be SARS-CoV-2 specific.

These reads were obtained on an Illumina NovaSeq 6000. TCRalpha and TCRbeta cDNA libraries were constructed by 5'RACE with constant-segment primers, with sample barcodes and unique molecular identifiers being introduced. Trizol reagent was used to extract RNA from every sample. Libraries were amplified in two PCR steps, with a second sample barcode and Illumina TruSeq adapters added in the second step. Sequencing of the libraries was done on an Illumina NovaSeq, producing 2 x 150 bp paired-end reads. Concerning the study's data processing: The reads were demultiplexed and collapsed into UMI-guided consensus sequences using migec v1.2.7. Using mixcr v2.1.11, the UMI consensuses were aligned to TRA and TRB V and J templates and assembled into clonotypes. Clonotypes were classified as expanded or contracted when called significant by both edgeR and NoisET, with noise models trained on biological replicates. For edgeR calls, the thresholds were a false discovery rate-adjusted p below 0.01 and a log2 fold-change of 1. PCA with hierarchical clustering of max-normalized trajectories of the 1000 most abundant clonotypes was used as exploratory dynamics analysis. Each responding clone was given a CD4 or CD8 phenotype based on the CD4+ and CD8+ repertoires, which had been sequenced separately. TCRdb reworked the public reads: Q25 trimming with fastp, MiXCR clone assembly, productive beta chains retained. CDR3 protein duplicates are merged, each entry listing the most common genes and DNA. It is TCRdb's table, rather than the study itself, that gives the V and J calls and clone size. For this sample there are about 350,000 distinct CDR3 sequences; approximately 15% appear just once. The ten largest clones capture roughly 22% of the sample.

Ficoll-Paque density gradient centrifugation was the method used to isolate PBMCs. There are 15 amino acids in the CDR3, from cysteine to phenylalanine inclusive. Only the CDR3 DNA stays, 45 bases, in frame from base 1. A distance of 14 bases separates the germline ends of V and J, which lose 2 bases and 4 bases respectively. The germline V gene sets CDR1 to MNHEY and CDR2 to SVGAGI. This clonotype was picked up a small number of times. Its antigen is still unknown. Base qualities are missing; no much larger clone stands one base away. The rearranged segments are TRBV6-5 and TRBJ1-2; TRBD1 is a possible D gene, resting on 5 matching bases. The sequenced sample was PBMCs or a T cell subset sorted from them (not recorded which). This receptor was obtained from a young man who had mild COVID-19 (a few samples of this study predate the infection). The sample titles of this study are shuffled in the database, so cell type and time point are left out; the donor was told from shared clones. The nucleotide sequence is given as TGTGCCAGCAGTTACCGCCAGGGCGGGATCTATGGCTACACCTTC. It translates to CASSYRQGGIYGYTF.